Following are 2 T cell receptor beta chains from one sample sequenced in a study of post-analysis software for immune sequencing data. Study outcomes and limitations: Comparison of patients with controls showed a handful of TRBV segments more frequent in patients, TRBV5-6, TRBV5-1 and TRBV20-1 among them.

Unique molecular identifiers featured in each of the TCR beta cDNA libraries. TCRdb re-called the PCR reads with MiXCR, one entry per CDR3 protein. This table holds hundreds of thousands of distinct CDR3 sequences, around 27% found once. These TCRs' antigens remain unknown. Sequences were obtained from blood. These receptors were taken from a girl aged 5 to 17 with multiple sclerosis.

This clonotype was recorded a few times. The chain has TRBV15 and TRBJ2-1; D tentatively reads TRBD1 or TRBD2 (5 bases each). Trimming removed 4 bases from V and 10 bases from J, with 17 bases in between. This CDR3 has 14 residues. CDR1 is LNHNV and CDR2 is YYDKDF in the germline V gene (reference sequence). The CDR3 loop reads CATSNRDPPWEQFF. The CDR3 coding sequence is TGTGCCACCAGCAACCGGGACCCTCCGTGGGAGCAGTTCTTC.

This sequence joins TRBV7-2 and TRBJ2-4; D is ambiguous. The CDR3 contains 9 residues. Trimming cost V 4 bases and J 15 bases, with 7 bases left between them. Germline CDR1 reads SGHTA; CDR2 reads FQGNSA. This CDR3 reads CASSSPPYF. The DNA for the CDR3 is TGTGCCAGCAGCTCCCCCCCGTACTTC. Full variable domain (missing parts from reference TRBV7-2 and TRBJ2-4): GAGVSQSPSNKVTEKGKDVELRCDPISGHTALYWYRQSLGQGLEFLIYFQGNSAPDKSGLPSDRFSAERTGGSVSTLTIQRTQQEDSAVYLCASSSPPYFGAGTRLSVL.